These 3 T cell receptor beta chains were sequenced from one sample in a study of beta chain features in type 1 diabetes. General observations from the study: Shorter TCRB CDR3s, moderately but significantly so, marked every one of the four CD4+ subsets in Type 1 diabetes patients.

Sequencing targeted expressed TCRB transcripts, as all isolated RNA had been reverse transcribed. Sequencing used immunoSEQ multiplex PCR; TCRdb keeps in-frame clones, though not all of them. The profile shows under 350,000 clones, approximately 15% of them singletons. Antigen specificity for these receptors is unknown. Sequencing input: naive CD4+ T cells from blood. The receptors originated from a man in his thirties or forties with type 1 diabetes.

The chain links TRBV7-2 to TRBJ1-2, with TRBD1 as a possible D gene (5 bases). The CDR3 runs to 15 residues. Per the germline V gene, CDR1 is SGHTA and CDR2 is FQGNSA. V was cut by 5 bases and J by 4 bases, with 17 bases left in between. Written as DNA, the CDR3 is TGTGCCAGCAGCCCCGAGGTGGCCGGGGGCTATGGCTACACCTTC. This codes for CASSPEVAGGYGYTF.

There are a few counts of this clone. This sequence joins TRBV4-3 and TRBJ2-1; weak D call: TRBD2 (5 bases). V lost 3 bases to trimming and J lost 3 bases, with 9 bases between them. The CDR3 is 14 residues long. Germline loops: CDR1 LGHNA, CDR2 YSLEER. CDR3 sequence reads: CASSQDGIYNEQFF. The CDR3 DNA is TGCGCCAGCAGCCAGGACGGGATCTACAATGAGCAGTTCTTC.

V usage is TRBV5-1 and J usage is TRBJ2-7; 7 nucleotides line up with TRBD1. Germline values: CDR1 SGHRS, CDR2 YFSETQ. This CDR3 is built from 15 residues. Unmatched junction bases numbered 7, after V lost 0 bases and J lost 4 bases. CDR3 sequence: CASSLEGGKPYEQYF. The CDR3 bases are TGCGCCAGCAGCTTGGAAGGGGGCAAACCTTACGAGCAGTACTTC.